The present TCR beta chain was sequenced within a study of CD8 T cells in Susac syndrome. It was with random hexamers that roughly 0.45 to 1 ug RNA was reverse transcribed. TCRdb recomputed calls from the immunoSEQ multiplex PCR reads with MiXCR, one row per CDR3 protein. The sample lists roughly 110,000 distinct CDR3 sequences, approximately 90% occurring once. This CDR3 contains 15 residues. V was clipped by 8 bases and J by 3 bases; unmatched bases: 12. The V gene's germline CDR1 is MNHEY and CDR2 SVGAGI. This chain connects TRBV6-5 to TRBJ2-5; 7 bases match TRBD1. Input material: CD8+ T cells from PBMCs. This TCR was recovered from a human donor in good health. CDR3 sequence: CASRYTGTDKETQYF. DNA for the CDR3: TGTGCCAGCCGCTACACAGGGACAGACAAAGAGACCCAGTACTTC.